Described below is a single T cell receptor beta chain sequence and its context. This sample was included in a study of blood T cell repertoires in COVID-19. Whole-study context: The United States, Italy and Spain supplied acute and convalescent COVID-19 samples. The cDNA or gDNA used as material had been derived from T cells, B-cell-depleted T cells, or PBMCs.

Authors' data handling: Estimation of nucleated cell counts relied on the amplification of reference gene primers. Sequencing used immunoSEQ multiplex PCR; TCRdb keeps in-frame clones, though not all of them. That table supplies the V and J calls and clone size; D and trimming were determined from the DNA. Of a few hundred thousand clones listed, 89% are singletons. The CDR3 covers 13 residues. The germline CDR1 and CDR2 sequences are MNHNY and SVGAGI (reference sequence). With 9 bases clipped from V and 4 bases from J, the junction kept 2 bases outside the gene matches. The TCR sequence derives from a woman in her thirties or forties who had recovered from COVID-19. The rearrangement joins TRBV6-6 to TRBJ2-5; 13 bases are a match to TRBD2. Input material: peripheral blood. In DNA, the CDR3 is TGTGCCAGTAGACTAGCGGGAGGAGAGACCCAGTACTTC. Translating it yields CASRLAGGETQYF.